The T cell receptor beta chain under discussion was sequenced for a study of blood T cell repertoires in COVID-19. Study in general: Whether acute or convalescent, the COVID-19 samples came from the United States, Italy and Spain. PBMCs, B-cell-depleted T cells, or T cells were the source of the cDNA or gDNA that made up the material.

Per the original methods: Amplification with reference gene primers provided the estimates of nucleated cell counts. The data were produced by immunoSEQ multiplex PCR, yet TCRdb's version contains in-frame clones alone and is incomplete. The DNA was the basis for D and trimming; V, J and clone size are from that table. The sample has some 300,000 clones, roughly 88% seen once; the top ten hold 5.5% to 7%. CDR1 MNHEY and CDR2 SMNVEV come from the germline V gene (reference sequence). CDR3 length equals 17 residues. The V and J ends lost 1 base and 2 bases, in that order; junction bases with no gene match: 5.

The sample was peripheral blood. V is TRBV27 and J is TRBJ2-7, with 13 bases lining up with TRBD2. The receptor's source is a woman aged 30 to 39 who had recovered from COVID-19. CDR3 sequence: CASSLLTSGGNPYEQYF. In nucleotides, the CDR3 is TGTGCCAGCAGTTTATTGACTAGCGGGGGGAACCCCTACGAGCAGTACTTC.